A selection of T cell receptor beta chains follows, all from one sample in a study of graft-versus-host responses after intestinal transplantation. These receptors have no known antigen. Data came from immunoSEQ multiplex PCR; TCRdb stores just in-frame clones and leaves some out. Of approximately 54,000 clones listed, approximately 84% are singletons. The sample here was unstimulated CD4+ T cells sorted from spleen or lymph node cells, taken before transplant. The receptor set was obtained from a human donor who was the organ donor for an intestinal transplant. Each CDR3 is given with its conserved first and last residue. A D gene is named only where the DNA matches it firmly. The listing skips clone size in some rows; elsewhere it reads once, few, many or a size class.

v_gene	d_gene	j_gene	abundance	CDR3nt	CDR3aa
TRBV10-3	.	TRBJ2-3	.	TGTGCCATCAGTGAGTCGTTAGCGGCAGATACGCAGTATTTT	CAISESLAADTQYF
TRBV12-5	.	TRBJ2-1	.	TGTGCTAGTGGTTTGGTACTCCGTGCGCCTTACTCCTACAATGAGCAGTTCTTC	CASGLVLRAPYSYNEQFF
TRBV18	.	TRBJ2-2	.	TGTGCCAGCTCACCCCTAGCGAGGGAGCTGTTTTTT	CASSPLARELFF
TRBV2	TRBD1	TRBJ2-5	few	TGTGCCAGCAGTGAAGGACAGGGGGTCGAGACCCAGTACTTC	CASSEGQGVETQYF
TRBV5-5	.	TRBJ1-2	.	TGTGCCAGCAGCCAACCAGGACGGAACTATGGCTACACCTTC	CASSQPGRNYGYTF
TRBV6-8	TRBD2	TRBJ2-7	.	TGTGCCAGCAGTTGGGGGGGCGAGCAGTACTTC	CASSWGGEQYF
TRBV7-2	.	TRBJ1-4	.	TGTGCCAGCAGCCCCTCCGGGAGGGAGAGTATTGAAAAACTGTTTTTT	CASSPSGRESIEKLFF
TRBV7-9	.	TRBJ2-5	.	TGTGCCAGCAGCTTAGATAGAGAGACCCAGTACTTC	CASSLDRETQYF
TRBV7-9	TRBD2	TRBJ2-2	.	TGTGCCAGCAGCTCAAGGGCTAGCGGGAGGGCCGAGCTGACCGGGGAGCTGTTTTTT	CASSSRASGRAELTGELFF
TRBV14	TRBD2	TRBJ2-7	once	TGTGCCAGCAGCCAAGGACTAGCGGGGAACTACGAGCAGTACTTC	CASSQGLAGNYEQYF
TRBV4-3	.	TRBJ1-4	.	TGCGCCAGCAGCCAAGATCCGAGAACGAGGAAAATTGAAAAACTGTTTTTT	CASSQDPRTRKIEKLFF
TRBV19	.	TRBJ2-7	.	TGTGCCAGTACAAGGGGGGCCGGCTACGAGCGGTACTTC	CASTRGAGYERYF
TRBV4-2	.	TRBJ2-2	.	TGTGCCAGCAGCCAAGATTTCGGGGAACGTGGGGAGCTGTTTTTT	CASSQDFGERGELFF
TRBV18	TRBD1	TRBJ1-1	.	TGTGCCAGCTCACTAGGGACAGGGGGCACTGAAGCTTTCTTT	CASSLGTGGTEAFF
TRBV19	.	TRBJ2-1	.	TGTGCCAGTAGTAAGTACCTCCGTGGGGAGGACTCCTACAATGAGCAGTTCTTC	CASSKYLRGEDSYNEQFF
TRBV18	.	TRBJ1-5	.	TGTGCCAGCTCACTCCAGGTAAATCAGCCCCAGCATTTT	CASSLQVNQPQHF
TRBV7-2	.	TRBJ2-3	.	TGTGCCAGCAGCTTTACTGGCGGGGATACGCAGTATTTT	CASSFTGGDTQYF
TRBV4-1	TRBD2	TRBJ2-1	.	TGCGCCAGCAGCCAAGTAAGACTAGCGGGGAATGAGCAGTTCTTC	CASSQVRLAGNEQFF
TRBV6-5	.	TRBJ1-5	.	TGTGCCAGCAGTGAAAGTTTAGGGAATCAGCCCCAGCATTTT	CASSESLGNQPQHF
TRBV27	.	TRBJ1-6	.	TGTGCCAGCAGTTTTAGTGCCGGGGATTCACCCCTCCACTTT	CASSFSAGDSPLHF
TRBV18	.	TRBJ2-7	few	TGTGCCAGCTCACCACAGGGCGAGCAGTACTTC	CASSPQGEQYF
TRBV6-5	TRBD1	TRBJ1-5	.	TGTGCCAGCAGTCCGGGACAGAATAGCAATCAGCCCCAGCATTTT	CASSPGQNSNQPQHF
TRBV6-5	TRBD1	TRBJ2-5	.	TGTGCCAGCAGTTACTTGAACACAGGGGGCGTGAAGACCCAGTACTTC	CASSYLNTGGVKTQYF
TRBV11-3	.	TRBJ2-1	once	TGTGCCAGCAGAGTCGGTGGGTCCTACAATGAGCAGTTCTTC	CASRVGGSYNEQFF
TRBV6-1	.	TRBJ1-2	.	TGTGCCAGCACCCTCGGACACGACTATGGCTACACCTTC	CASTLGHDYGYTF
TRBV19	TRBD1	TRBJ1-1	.	TGTGCCAGTAGTACCGACAGGGGCCCTGAAGCTTTCTTT	CASSTDRGPEAFF
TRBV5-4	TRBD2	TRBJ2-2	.	TGTGCCAGCAGCCTAGCGGGGGGGCGAGGCGGGGAGCTGTTTTTT	CASSLAGGRGGELFF
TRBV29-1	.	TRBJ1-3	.	TGCAGCGCCCTGGGGGGCTCTGGAAACACCATATATTTT	CSALGGSGNTIYF
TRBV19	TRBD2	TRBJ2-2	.	TGTGCCAGTAGTTGGACTAGCGTGACGAACACCGGGGAGCTGTTTTTT	CASSWTSVTNTGELFF
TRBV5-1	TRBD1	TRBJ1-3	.	TGCGCCAGCAGCTCAGGGACAGGGACAGGAAACACCATATATTTT	CASSSGTGTGNTIYF
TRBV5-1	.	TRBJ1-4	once	TGCGCCAGCAGCTTGACAGGGACTAATGAAAAACTGTTTTTT	CASSLTGTNEKLFF
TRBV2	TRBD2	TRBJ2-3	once	TGTGCCAGCAGCTCGGGACTAGCGGGAGCTCGTGATACGCAGTATTTT	CASSSGLAGARDTQYF
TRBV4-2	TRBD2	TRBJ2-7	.	TGTGCCAGCAGCCAAGATAAAGGGATAACGGGAGGGCACTACGAGCAGTACTTC	CASSQDKGITGGHYEQYF
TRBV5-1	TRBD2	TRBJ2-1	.	TGCGCCAGCAGCTTGGTTAGCGGGGGTTACAATGAGCAGTTCTTC	CASSLVSGGYNEQFF
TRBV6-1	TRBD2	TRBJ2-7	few	TGTGCCAGCGGTGGACTAGCGGGCTCCTACGAGCAGTACTTC	CASGGLAGSYEQYF
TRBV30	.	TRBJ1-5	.	TGTGCCTGGAGTGTATTCGGGTCCAGGAGAGATCAGCCCCAGCATTTT	CAWSVFGSRRDQPQHF
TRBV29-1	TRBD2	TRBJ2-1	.	TGCAGCGTTGAAAGAGCGGGGGGCCCGTACAATGAGCAGTTCTTC	CSVERAGGPYNEQFF
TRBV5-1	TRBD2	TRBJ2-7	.	TGCGCCAGCAGCGGAGGACTAGCGGGAGGGGTGTACTACGAGCAGTACTTC	CASSGGLAGGVYYEQYF
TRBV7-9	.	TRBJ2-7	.	TGTGCCAGCAGCCAGGTAGGCTACGAGCAGTACTTC	CASSQVGYEQYF
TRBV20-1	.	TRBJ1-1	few	TGCAGTGCTAGGGAAGCTTTCTTT	CSAREAFF
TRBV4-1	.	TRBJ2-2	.	TGCGCCAGCAGCCAAGTCCCAGGGGACACCGGGGAGCTGTTTTTT	CASSQVPGDTGELFF
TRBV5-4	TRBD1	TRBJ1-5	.	TGTGCCAGCAGCCCCGGACAGGGCAATCAGCCCCAGCATTTT	CASSPGQGNQPQHF
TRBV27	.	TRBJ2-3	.	TGTGCCAGCAGTTTAGGGCAGGGACTGGCCCCCACAGATACGCAGTATTTT	CASSLGQGLAPTDTQYF
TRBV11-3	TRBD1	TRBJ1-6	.	TGTGCCAGCAGCCCGGGACAGGGAGGTTCACCCCTCCACTTT	CASSPGQGGSPLHF
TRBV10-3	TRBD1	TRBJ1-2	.	TGTGCCATCAGTGGTATTACCGGGACAGGCCCCGGCTACACCTTC	CAISGITGTGPGYTF
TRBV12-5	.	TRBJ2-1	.	TGTGCTAGTGGTTTTTTAGTTAATGAGCAGTTCTTC	CASGFLVNEQFF
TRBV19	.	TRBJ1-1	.	TGTGCCAGTAGTGTTCAATCGCCCTTGAACACTGAAGCTTTCTTT	CASSVQSPLNTEAFF
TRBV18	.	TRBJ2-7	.	TGTGCCAGCTCACCACAGGGGGGCTACGAGCAGTACTTC	CASSPQGGYEQYF
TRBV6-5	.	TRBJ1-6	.	TGTGCCAGCAGTGAAGCTCAGGGTTCACCCCTCCACTTT	CASSEAQGSPLHF
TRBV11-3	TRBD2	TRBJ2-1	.	TGTGCCAGCAGCCAAAGCGGGGGGGCCTACAATGAGCAGTTCTTC	CASSQSGGAYNEQFF
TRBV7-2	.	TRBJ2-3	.	TGTGCCAGCAGCTCGGACTACCTCACAGATACGCAGTATTTT	CASSSDYLTDTQYF
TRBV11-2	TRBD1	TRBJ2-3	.	TGTGCCAGCAGCTTAGCGGGACAGAACACAGATACGCAGTATTTT	CASSLAGQNTDTQYF
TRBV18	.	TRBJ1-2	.	TGTGCCAGCTCACCACCGAACAGGCTGTATGGCTACACCTTC	CASSPPNRLYGYTF
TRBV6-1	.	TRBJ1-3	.	TGTGCCAGCAGTGAAGGGGCTCCTGGAAACACCATATATTTT	CASSEGAPGNTIYF
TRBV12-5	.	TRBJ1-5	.	TGTGCTAGTGGTTTGGTATTGGGGGCGTGGAGCAATCAGCCCCAGCATTTT	CASGLVLGAWSNQPQHF
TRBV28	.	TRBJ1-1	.	TGTGCCAGCAGTCTCGAATACACTGAAGCTTTCTTT	CASSLEYTEAFF
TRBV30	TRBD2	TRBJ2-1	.	TGTGCCTGGACTAGGACTAGCTCTTACAATGAGCAGTTCTTC	CAWTRTSSYNEQFF